This note documents a single T cell receptor beta chain sequence. The antigen remains unidentified. The data originate from a study of graft-versus-host responses after intestinal transplantation. Study information: Transplants given to recipients were multivisceral, liver-intestinal, or isolated intestinal. Among the recipients, all got anti-thymocyte globulin induction and then tacrolimus and steroids for approximately 3 years. Study-level results: Among recipient marrow samples, GvH clones were found; some appeared first in ileum or blood.

Germline V gene data show CDR1 as MNHEY and CDR2 as SVGAGI. Trimming pared 0 bases from V and 9 bases from J, leaving 11 bases between. The CDR3 contains 13 residues. The protocol was immunoSEQ multiplex PCR, while the TCRdb copy is restricted to in-frame clones and leaves out a portion. The sample has tens of thousands of clones, roughly 80% seen once. J is TRBJ1-2 and V is TRBV6-5; D remains ambiguous. Specimen: PBMCs, collected roughly 29 days after intestinal transplant. This sequence originates from a human patient who received an intestinal transplant, so some T cells may come from the graft donor. CDR3 DNA: TGTGCCAGCAGTTACTCGACCTGGGCAAGCTACACCTTC. Encoded protein: CASSYSTWASYTF.